These 24 T cell receptor beta chains came from one sample sequenced in a study of T cell responses to AZD1222 COVID-19 vaccine. The table came from immunoSEQ multiplex PCR; TCRdb's copy has only in-frame clones and leaves some out. The data show about 150,000 clones, less than 90% seen once. The sequencing used peripheral blood, collected after recovery from COVID-19. These receptors originate from an adult who had recovered from COVID-19.

The chain combines TRBV7-3 with TRBJ2-2; D is ambiguous. The germline V gene encodes CDR1 SGHTA and CDR2 FQGTGA. With 3 bases removed from V and 6 bases from J, the gap between germline ends came to 17 bases. The CDR3 runs to 16 residues. CDR3 amino acids: CASSFDSTRRAGELFF. The CDR3, as DNA: TGTGCCAGCAGCTTCGACTCGACACGGCGCGCCGGGGAGCTGTTTTTT.

The chain couples TRBV5-1 to TRBJ2-7; tentative D call: TRBD2 (5 bases). The germline V and J ends were trimmed by 3 bases and 5 bases, with 15 bases remaining between them. Germline V gene lookup returns CDR1 SGHRS and CDR2 YFSETQ. The CDR3 loop spans 14 amino acids. The CDR3 is CASSYRTPEDEQYF. CDR3 bases: TGCGCCAGCAGCTATAGGACCCCGGAGGACGAGCAGTACTTC.

This clone appeared once. V is TRBV7-3 and J is TRBJ2-3; D is undetermined. Looked up from germline, CDR1 is SGHTA and CDR2 is FQGTGA. The V end lost 6 bases, the J end lost 1 base, and 8 bases lay between the germline ends. The CDR3 is 13 amino acids. The CDR3 DNA follows: TGTGCCAGCAGTTTCGACGGCACAGATACGCAGTATTTT. The encoded protein is CASSFDGTDTQYF.

This chain uses TRBV7-9 with TRBJ1-2; the D gene is possibly TRBD1 (6 bases). The CDR3 length is 13 residues. The V gene lost 5 bases and the J gene lost 8 bases, with 15 bases spanning the gap. Looked up from germline, CDR1 is SEHNR and CDR2 is FQNEAQ (reference sequence). CDR3: CASSPVGAGGYTF. The CDR3 DNA sequence: TGTGCCAGCAGCCCAGTGGGGGCAGGGGGCTACACCTTC. Based on the CDR3 plus reference TRBV7-9 and TRBJ1-2, the full variable domain is DTGVSQNPRHKITKRGQNVTFRCDPISEHNRLYWYRQTLGQGPEFLTYFQNEAQLEKSRLLSDRFSAERPKGSFSTLEIQRTEQGDSAMYLCASSPVGAGGYTFGSGTRLTVV.

The chain carries TRBV18 and TRBJ1-3; unclear D gene. Trimming removed 0 bases from V and 4 bases from J, with 16 bases in between. The CDR3 consists of 17 residues. Per germline, CDR1 KGHSH and CDR2 LQKENI. CDR3 residues: CASSPPRRETGGNTIYF. CDR3 nucleotides: TGTGCCAGCTCACCACCGAGGAGGGAGACGGGGGGAAACACCATATATTTT.

The chain couples TRBV7-9 to TRBJ1-1; TRBD1 is a possible D gene (6 bases). Trimming pared 4 bases from V and 4 bases from J, leaving 13 bases between. The CDR3 consists of 14 residues. CDR1 and CDR2 (germline): SEHNR, FQNEAQ (reference sequence). CDR3 in amino acids: CASSSQGGGTEAFF. The CDR3 DNA reads as TGTGCCAGCAGCTCCCAAGGGGGGGGCACTGAAGCTTTCTTT.

The chain is built from TRBV2 and TRBJ1-5; TRBD1 matches 7 bases. Germline V lookup: CDR1 SNHLY, CDR2 FYNNEI. V was pared by 6 bases and J by 3 bases, with 11 bases of the junction left unmatched. CDR3 length: 16 residues. The CDR3 sequence is CASRKGTEGPNQPQHF. CDR3 in DNA: TGTGCCAGCAGGAAGGGGACAGAGGGACCCAATCAGCCCCAGCATTTT.

The chain employs TRBV7-3 and TRBJ1-1; D is ambiguous. Germline V CDR1 and CDR2: SGHTA, FQGTGA. V lost 1 base, J lost 4 bases, and 10 bases lay in between. The CDR3 runs 14 residues. The CDR3 coding sequence is TGTGCCAGCAGCTTAAACGGTCATGCCACTGAAGCTTTCTTT. Amino acid sequence: CASSLNGHATEAFF.

This clone appeared a single time. V gene TRBV7-8 combines with J gene TRBJ1-4; D is unclear. This CDR3 is built from 14 residues. Germline CDR1 and CDR2: SGHVS and FQNEAQ. With 1 base removed from V and 7 bases from J, the gap between germline ends came to 10 bases. Here the CDR3 DNA reads TGTGCCAGCAGCTTAGGGATCTCAAGTGAAAAACTGTTTTTT. Translation gives CASSLGISSEKLFF.

This chain joins TRBV27 and TRBJ2-3, with 10 bases aligning to TRBD2. Germline-derived CDR1 and CDR2 are MNHEY and SMNVEV (reference sequence). V trimming: 2 bases; J trimming: 5 bases; junction bases outside the gene matches: 4. The CDR3 is made up of 15 amino acids. The CDR3 DNA sequence: TGTGCCAGCAGTTTAATGCTAGCGGGAGTAGATACGCAGTATTTT. Its translation is CASSLMLAGVDTQYF.

V usage is TRBV21-1 and J usage is TRBJ1-5; TRBD1 is taken as the D call from the table, unchecked against the DNA. TRBV21-1 is termed a pseudogene. This CDR3 spans 16 amino acids. The DNA for the CDR3 is TGTGCCAGCAGCGCTCGGACAGATTATAGCAATCAGCCCCAGCATTTT. Its translation: CASSARTDYSNQPQHF.

This clone came up a few times. In nucleotides, the CDR3 is TGTGCCAGCAGTTACTCAACCGGGGAGCTGTTTTTT. Translated, it gives CASSYSTGELFF. V is TRBV6-2 or TRBV6-3 and J is TRBJ2-2, with D uncertain. This CDR3 has 12 residues. CDR1 and CDR2 (germline): MNHEY, SVGEGT. Trimming stripped 0 bases from V and 5 bases from J, with 1 base between.

V and J are TRBV2 and TRBJ1-4; D is undetermined. CDR1 is SNHLY, CDR2 FYNNEI, per germline. This CDR3 region has 16 residues. V was trimmed by 1 base and J by 7 bases, leaving 16 bases between them. In DNA form, the CDR3 reads TGTGCCAGCAGTGAAGAATCTACTTTCTTAACTGAAAAACTGTTTTTT. Encoded protein: CASSEESTFLTEKLFF.

J is TRBJ2-1 and V is TRBV5-1; D gene ambiguous. The CDR3 is 11 residues long. With 0 bases removed from V and 10 bases from J, the gap between germline ends came to 5 bases. In germline, CDR1 is SGHRS, CDR2 YFSETQ. CDR3 DNA: TGCGCCAGCAGCTTGGCCCGGGAGCAGTTCTTC. Translated, it gives CASSLAREQFF. Full variable domain (remainder filled in from reference TRBV5-1 and TRBJ2-1): KAGVTQTPRYLIKTRGQQVTLSCSPISGHRSVSWYQQTPGQGLQFLFEYFSETQRNKGNFPGRFSGRQFSNSRSEMNVSTLELGDSALYLCASSLAREQFFGPGTRLTVL.

The rearrangement uses TRBV10-3 and TRBJ1-5, with TRBD1 as a possible D gene (6 bases). Trimming stripped 6 bases from V and 5 bases from J, with 11 bases between. The germline V gene encodes CDR1 ENHRY and CDR2 SYGVKD. The CDR3 extends over 13 amino acids. The CDR3 protein is CAIRNREDQPQHF. In DNA form, the CDR3 reads TGTGCCATCAGGAACAGGGAGGATCAGCCCCAGCATTTT.

V and J are TRBV15 and TRBJ1-5; D uncertain. CDR1 and CDR2 (germline): LNHNV, YYDKDF (reference sequence). This CDR3 is 14 amino acids long. V was pared by 8 bases and J by 3 bases, with 14 bases between. The CDR3 coding sequence is TGTGCCACCGGGGTGGGGTTCTTCAATCAGCCCCAGCATTTT. It codes for CATGVGFFNQPQHF.

J is TRBJ1-5 and V is TRBV18; 7 positions agree with TRBD1. This CDR3 has 16 amino acids. Germline loops: CDR1 KGHSH, CDR2 LQKENI. V gave up 3 bases and J gave up 3 bases; unmatched junction bases: 8. The CDR3 nucleotides are TGTGCCAGCTCACCCAGGGCGGGACAGACCAATCAGCCCCAGCATTTT. Its protein is CASSPRAGQTNQPQHF.

The J gene is TRBJ2-7, the V gene TRBV18, with D perhaps being TRBD1 or TRBD2 (5 bases each). The CDR3 loop spans 16 amino acids. Trimming stripped 3 bases from V and 2 bases from J, with 17 bases between. Per germline, CDR1 KGHSH and CDR2 LQKENI. This chain's CDR3 is CASSPSRGWGPYEQYF. In DNA, the CDR3 is TGTGCCAGCTCACCCTCCAGAGGGTGGGGACCCTACGAGCAGTACTTC.

The chain recombines TRBV5-4 with TRBJ1-1; D unresolved. V lost 4 bases to trimming and J lost 0 bases, with 13 bases between them. Germline CDR1 SGHNT, CDR2 YYREEE (reference sequence). The CDR3 is 15 amino acids. CDR3 protein: CASSPPTVMNTEAFF. In nucleotides, the CDR3 is TGTGCCAGCAGCCCCCCAACAGTTATGAACACTGAAGCTTTCTTT.

The chain combines TRBV3-1 (or the pseudogene TRBV3-2) with TRBJ2-2; 7 bases align to TRBD2. CDR3 length equals 14 residues. V shed 1 base, J shed 6 bases, and the junction held 2 bases outside the gene matches. Germline assignment: CDR1 LGHDT and CDR2 YNNKEL (reference sequence). In DNA form, the CDR3 reads TGTGCCAGCAGCCAAGCGGGAGGCGCCGGGGAGCTGTTTTTT. The encoded protein is CASSQAGGAGELFF.

This chain links TRBV6-5 with TRBJ2-4; 7 nucleotides align to TRBD1. Germline CDR1 reads MNHEY; CDR2 reads SVGAGI. The CDR3 extends over 15 amino acids. With V trimmed by 6 bases and J by 3 bases, 8 bases remained unmatched. CDR3 sequence reads: CASRETGPDKNIQYF. In DNA form, the CDR3 reads TGTGCCAGCAGGGAGACAGGGCCGGACAAAAACATTCAGTACTTC.

V is TRBV6-5 and J is TRBJ1-1; D may be TRBD1 (5 bases). CDR3 size: 15 residues. Trimming pared 2 bases from V and 8 bases from J, leaving 18 bases between. CDR1 is MNHEY, CDR2 SVGAGI, per germline. As DNA, the CDR3 is TGTGCCAGCAGTTACGGATTCAGGGAGCGGGCCGAAGCTTTCTTT. Translating it yields CASSYGFRERAEAFF.

The gene calls are TRBV5-1 and TRBJ1-1; 7 bases map to TRBD1. V shed 4 bases and J 5 bases; nucleotides not matched to a gene: 5. This CDR3 has 13 amino acids. Germline CDR1 reads SGHRS; CDR2 reads YFSETQ. The CDR3 DNA follows: TGCGCCAGCAGCACGCAGGGGGAAACTGAAGCTTTCTTT. Residues: CASSTQGETEAFF.

This clone was counted once. This chain uses TRBV24-1 with TRBJ2-1, with TRBD2 matching over 9 bases. The CDR3 runs 14 residues. Trimming at V came to 5 bases and at J to 7 bases, leaving 5 bases not matched to a gene. CDR1 is KGHDR, CDR2 SFDVKD, per germline. The CDR3 reads CATSVASGVNEQFF. CDR3 nucleotide sequence: TGTGCCACCAGTGTGGCTAGCGGGGTTAATGAGCAGTTCTTC.